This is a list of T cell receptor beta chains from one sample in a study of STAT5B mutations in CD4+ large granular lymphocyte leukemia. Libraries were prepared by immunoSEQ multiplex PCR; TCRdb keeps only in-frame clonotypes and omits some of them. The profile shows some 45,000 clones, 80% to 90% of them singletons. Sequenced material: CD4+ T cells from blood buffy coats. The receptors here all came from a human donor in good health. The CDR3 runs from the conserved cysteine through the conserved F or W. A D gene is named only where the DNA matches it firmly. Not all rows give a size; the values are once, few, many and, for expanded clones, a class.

CDR3aa: CASSNIGVGELFF
CDR3nt: TGTGCCAGCTCTAACATAGGTGTCGGGGAGCTGTTTTTT
abundance: NA
j_gene: TRBJ2-2
d_gene: NA
v_gene: TRBV6-5

CDR3aa: CASSPLQGSTDTQYF
CDR3nt: TGTGCCAGCTCACCGCTACAGGGTAGCACAGATACGCAGTATTTT
abundance: NA
j_gene: TRBJ2-3
d_gene: NA
v_gene: TRBV18

CDR3aa: CAWSVRGWDRGSYEQYF
CDR3nt: TGTGCCTGGAGTGTTAGGGGTTGGGACCGAGGGTCCTACGAGCAGTACTTC
abundance: NA
j_gene: TRBJ2-7
d_gene: NA
v_gene: TRBV30

CDR3aa: CASTPRAGGPGNEQFF
CDR3nt: TGCGCCAGCACCCCCCGAGCGGGAGGGCCGGGGAATGAGCAGTTCTTC
abundance: NA
j_gene: TRBJ2-1
d_gene: TRBD2
v_gene: TRBV5-1

CDR3aa: CASGSQGGHRQFF
CDR3nt: TGTGCTAGTGGTTCACAAGGGGGACACAGGCAGTTCTTC
abundance: NA
j_gene: TRBJ2-1
d_gene: NA
v_gene: TRBV12-5

CDR3aa: CASIIIGGSTEAFF
CDR3nt: TGTGCCAGCATAATCATCGGGGGGAGTACTGAAGCTTTCTTT
abundance: NA
j_gene: TRBJ1-1
d_gene: NA
v_gene: TRBV6-1

CDR3aa: CASSSYREGNGEKLFF
CDR3nt: TGTGCCAGCAGTTCCTACAGGGAAGGTAATGGAGAAAAACTGTTTTTT
abundance: NA
j_gene: TRBJ1-4
d_gene: NA
v_gene: TRBV27

CDR3aa: CASSVTDTQYF
CDR3nt: TGTGCCAGCAGCGTGACAGATACGCAGTATTTT
abundance: NA
j_gene: TRBJ2-3
d_gene: NA
v_gene: TRBV5-5

CDR3aa: CASSPGQGAQNQGYTF
CDR3nt: TGCGCCAGCAGCCCGGGACAGGGGGCGCAAAATCAGGGCTACACCTTC
abundance: once
j_gene: TRBJ1-2
d_gene: TRBD1
v_gene: TRBV5-1

CDR3aa: CASRDFWASGSYNEQFF
CDR3nt: TGCGCCAGCAGGGACTTTTGGGCTAGCGGGAGCTACAATGAGCAGTTCTTC
abundance: NA
j_gene: TRBJ2-1
d_gene: TRBD2
v_gene: TRBV4-1

CDR3aa: CASSLGLSDTEAFF
CDR3nt: TGCGCCAGCAGTCTGGGACTGAGCGACACTGAAGCTTTCTTT
abundance: NA
j_gene: TRBJ1-1
d_gene: NA
v_gene: TRBV4-3

CDR3aa: CASSQWAVSYGYTF
CDR3nt: TGTGCCAGCAGCCAATGGGCTGTCAGTTATGGCTACACCTTC
abundance: NA
j_gene: TRBJ1-2
d_gene: NA
v_gene: TRBV7-9

CDR3aa: CASSPRVERTDTQYF
CDR3nt: TGCGCCAGCAGCCCGCGGGTGGAACGCACAGATACGCAGTATTTT
abundance: NA
j_gene: TRBJ2-3
d_gene: NA
v_gene: TRBV5-1

CDR3aa: CASSGAREQFF
CDR3nt: TGTGCCAGCAGCGGTGCGCGTGAGCAGTTCTTC
abundance: once
j_gene: TRBJ2-1
d_gene: NA
v_gene: TRBV7-6

CDR3aa: CASSLVRGREASYTF
CDR3nt: TGTGCCAGCAGCTTAGTTAGAGGCAGGGAGGCCAGCTACACCTTC
abundance: NA
j_gene: TRBJ1-2
d_gene: NA
v_gene: TRBV7-2

CDR3aa: CASSEPSGRGKNIQYF
CDR3nt: TGTGCCAGCAGCGAGCCTAGCGGGAGGGGCAAAAACATTCAGTACTTC
abundance: NA
j_gene: TRBJ2-4
d_gene: TRBD2
v_gene: TRBV9

CDR3aa: CASSLTRVSQANQPQHF
CDR3nt: TGTGCCAGTAGTCTGACTCGGGTCAGCCAAGCCAATCAGCCCCAGCATTTT
abundance: NA
j_gene: TRBJ1-5
d_gene: NA
v_gene: TRBV19

CDR3aa: CASTDPAGRGHEKLFF
CDR3nt: TGCGCCAGCACTGACCCGGCGGGGAGGGGACATGAAAAACTGTTTTTT
abundance: NA
j_gene: TRBJ1-4
d_gene: NA
v_gene: TRBV10-2

CDR3aa: CASSSGPPGWTGELFF
CDR3nt: TGTGCCAGCAGTTCGGGCCCCCCGGGTTGGACCGGGGAGCTGTTTTTT
abundance: NA
j_gene: TRBJ2-2
d_gene: NA
v_gene: TRBV27

CDR3aa: CASSLQTVTYGYTF
CDR3nt: TGTGCCAGCAGCTTACAGACAGTAACCTATGGCTACACCTTC
abundance: few
j_gene: TRBJ1-2
d_gene: NA
v_gene: TRBV7-2

CDR3aa: CASSSRGGTQQETQYF
CDR3nt: TGTGCCAGCAGCTCCCGAGGGGGGACCCAACAAGAGACCCAGTACTTC
abundance: NA
j_gene: TRBJ2-5
d_gene: NA
v_gene: TRBV7-3

CDR3aa: CASSEQRVDTF
CDR3nt: TGTGCCAGCAGCGAGCAGCGGGTAGACACCTTC
abundance: NA
j_gene: TRBJ1-2
d_gene: NA
v_gene: TRBV7-2

CDR3aa: CASSFRTQYGDTQYF
CDR3nt: TGTGCCAGCAGTTTCCGGACTCAATATGGGGATACGCAGTATTTT
abundance: NA
j_gene: TRBJ2-3
d_gene: NA
v_gene: TRBV27

CDR3aa: CASRVWDEQFF
CDR3nt: TGTGCCAGCAGGGTGTGGGATGAGCAGTTCTTC
abundance: NA
j_gene: TRBJ2-1
d_gene: NA
v_gene: TRBV7-2

CDR3aa: CASSPDRSSYNEQFF
CDR3nt: TGTGCCAGCAGCCCGGACAGGAGCTCCTACAATGAGCAGTTCTTC
abundance: NA
j_gene: TRBJ2-1
d_gene: TRBD1
v_gene: TRBV7-2

CDR3aa: CASSHQGGGAKNIQYF
CDR3nt: TGTGCCAGCAGTCACCAGGGAGGGGGAGCCAAAAACATTCAGTACTTC
abundance: NA
j_gene: TRBJ2-4
d_gene: NA
v_gene: TRBV6-6

CDR3aa: CASSQDREASGRAAQYF
CDR3nt: TGCGCCAGCAGCCAAGATAGGGAAGCTAGCGGGAGGGCCGCGCAGTACTTC
abundance: NA
j_gene: TRBJ2-7
d_gene: TRBD2
v_gene: TRBV4-1

CDR3aa: CASAVSYEQYF
CDR3nt: TGTGCCAGCGCGGTTTCCTACGAGCAGTACTTC
abundance: NA
j_gene: TRBJ2-7
d_gene: NA
v_gene: TRBV7-9

CDR3aa: CASSSFSGNTIYF
CDR3nt: TGTGCCAGCAGCTCCTTCTCTGGAAACACCATATATTTT
abundance: few
j_gene: TRBJ1-3
d_gene: NA
v_gene: TRBV7-2

CDR3aa: CASSDSAGSTDTQYF
CDR3nt: TGTGCCAGCAGTGACTCCGCGGGTAGCACAGATACGCAGTATTTT
abundance: NA
j_gene: TRBJ2-3
d_gene: NA
v_gene: TRBV6-4

CDR3aa: CASSSSSSHTQYF
CDR3nt: TGTGCCAGCAGTTCCTCCTCTAGCCATACGCAGTATTTT
abundance: NA
j_gene: TRBJ2-3
d_gene: NA
v_gene: TRBV27

CDR3aa: CASSPRDYNTEAFF
CDR3nt: TGTGCCAGTAGTCCAAGGGATTATAACACTGAAGCTTTCTTT
abundance: NA
j_gene: TRBJ1-1
d_gene: NA
v_gene: TRBV19

CDR3aa: CASSPLQGEAFF
CDR3nt: TGTGCCAGCTCACCACTCCAGGGTGAAGCTTTCTTT
abundance: NA
j_gene: TRBJ1-1
d_gene: NA
v_gene: TRBV18

CDR3aa: CASSLYGGGNTEAFF
CDR3nt: TGCGCCAGCAGCCTCTACGGGGGGGGGAACACTGAAGCTTTCTTT
abundance: NA
j_gene: TRBJ1-1
d_gene: NA
v_gene: TRBV5-1

CDR3aa: CAISDGQGNNSPLHF
CDR3nt: TGTGCCATCAGTGACGGACAGGGGAATAATTCACCCCTCCACTTT
abundance: NA
j_gene: TRBJ1-6
d_gene: TRBD1
v_gene: TRBV10-3

CDR3aa: CASSLDLDRTGQPQHF
CDR3nt: TGTGCCAGCAGCTTAGATCTGGACCGGACCGGTCAGCCCCAGCATTTT
abundance: NA
j_gene: TRBJ1-5
d_gene: NA
v_gene: TRBV11-2

CDR3aa: CASSERQGNQPQHF
CDR3nt: TGTGCCAGCAGTGAACGGCAGGGTAATCAGCCCCAGCATTTT
abundance: once
j_gene: TRBJ1-5
d_gene: NA
v_gene: TRBV2

CDR3aa: CASSQPGTNGELFF
CDR3nt: TGCGCCAGCAGCCAACCGGGGACGAACGGGGAGCTGTTTTTT
abundance: NA
j_gene: TRBJ2-2
d_gene: NA
v_gene: TRBV4-3

CDR3aa: CASSLAGTSAYEQYF
CDR3nt: TGCGCCAGCAGCTTGGCGGGGACTAGCGCTTACGAGCAGTACTTC
abundance: NA
j_gene: TRBJ2-7
d_gene: TRBD2
v_gene: TRBV5-1

CDR3aa: CASNIEAARSYGYTF
CDR3nt: TGTGCCAGCAACATAGAGGCCGCGAGGTCCTATGGCTACACCTTC
abundance: NA
j_gene: TRBJ1-2
d_gene: NA
v_gene: TRBV5-5

CDR3aa: CASSPGQGVEAFF
CDR3nt: TGTGCCAGCTCACCGGGACAGGGCGTCGAAGCTTTCTTT
abundance: NA
j_gene: TRBJ1-1
d_gene: TRBD1
v_gene: TRBV18

CDR3aa: CASSLLRKANQPQHF
CDR3nt: TGTGCCAGCAGTTTATTGCGGAAGGCCAATCAGCCCCAGCATTTT
abundance: NA
j_gene: TRBJ1-5
d_gene: NA
v_gene: TRBV28

CDR3aa: CASQGQVTEAFF
CDR3nt: TGTGCCAGCCAAGGGCAGGTGACTGAAGCTTTCTTT
abundance: NA
j_gene: TRBJ1-1
d_gene: NA
v_gene: TRBV6-5

CDR3aa: CASSLVSRGTEAFF
CDR3nt: TGTGCCAGCAGCTTAGTCTCGAGGGGCACTGAAGCTTTCTTT
abundance: few
j_gene: TRBJ1-1
d_gene: NA
v_gene: TRBV11-2

CDR3aa: CASSPRQGTNEKLFF
CDR3nt: TGTGCCAGCAGTCCCCGACAGGGAACTAATGAAAAACTGTTTTTT
abundance: NA
j_gene: TRBJ1-4
d_gene: TRBD1
v_gene: TRBV6-6

CDR3aa: CASSNSGMGGRQYF
CDR3nt: TGTGCCAGCAGCAATAGCGGGATGGGTGGGCGGCAGTACTTC
abundance: NA
j_gene: TRBJ2-7
d_gene: TRBD2
v_gene: TRBV28

CDR3aa: CASSSQTGSGTEAFF
CDR3nt: TGTGCCAGCAGTTCCCAAACAGGGTCGGGGACTGAAGCTTTCTTT
abundance: once
j_gene: TRBJ1-1
d_gene: NA
v_gene: TRBV28

CDR3aa: CASSLAQGRETQYF
CDR3nt: TGTGCCAGCAGCTTAGCGCAGGGGAGAGAGACCCAGTACTTC
abundance: NA
j_gene: TRBJ2-5
d_gene: NA
v_gene: TRBV7-6

CDR3aa: CASSQDWGQVVYNEQFF
CDR3nt: TGCGCCAGCAGCCAAGATTGGGGGCAGGTCGTCTACAATGAGCAGTTCTTC
abundance: few
j_gene: TRBJ2-1
d_gene: NA
v_gene: TRBV4-1

CDR3aa: CASSLRPRGYEKLFF
CDR3nt: TGTGCCAGCAGTTTGCGACCCCGAGGGTACGAAAAACTGTTTTTT
abundance: NA
j_gene: TRBJ1-4
d_gene: NA
v_gene: TRBV28

CDR3aa: CSVRTGGTAKNIQYF
CDR3nt: TGCAGCGTACGGACAGGGGGAACGGCCAAAAACATTCAGTACTTC
abundance: NA
j_gene: TRBJ2-4
d_gene: TRBD1
v_gene: TRBV29-1

CDR3aa: CASSKPTGVGNQPQHF
CDR3nt: TGTGCCAGCAGCAAACCGACAGGGGTTGGGAATCAGCCCCAGCATTTT
abundance: NA
j_gene: TRBJ1-5
d_gene: TRBD1
v_gene: TRBV5-8

CDR3aa: CASSWGLADGTDTQYF
CDR3nt: TGCGCCAGCAGCTGGGGACTAGCGGATGGGACAGATACGCAGTATTTT
abundance: NA
j_gene: TRBJ2-3
d_gene: TRBD2
v_gene: TRBV5-1

CDR3aa: CASSFGDFQETQYF
CDR3nt: TGTGCCAGCAGCTTCGGAGATTTTCAAGAGACCCAGTACTTC
abundance: NA
j_gene: TRBJ2-5
d_gene: NA
v_gene: TRBV7-6

CDR3aa: CASSFIGERYNEQFF
CDR3nt: TGCGCCAGCAGCTTTATCGGAGAAAGGTACAATGAGCAGTTCTTC
abundance: NA
j_gene: TRBJ2-1
d_gene: NA
v_gene: TRBV5-1

CDR3aa: CASSSTGTEAFF
CDR3nt: TGCGCCAGCAGCAGTACAGGGACTGAAGCTTTCTTT
abundance: few
j_gene: TRBJ1-1
d_gene: NA
v_gene: TRBV5-1

CDR3aa: CASSVSRRFYGYTF
CDR3nt: TGTGCCAGCAGCGTGTCAAGAAGATTCTATGGCTACACCTTC
abundance: NA
j_gene: TRBJ1-2
d_gene: NA
v_gene: TRBV5-6